The TCR beta chain under discussion was sequenced for a study of T cells in Graves' hyperthyroidism and ophthalmopathy. Study-wide results and caveats: Appearing also in blood were most of the thyroid clonotypes expanded above 0.001. A model built on 13 V-J features separated ophthalmopathy from stable hyperthyroidism.

Amplified TCR beta CDR3 regions came from RNA transcripts. Initially, a first-round RT-PCR of the TCR CDR3 employed the HTBI primer set. From the multiplex PCR reads, TCRdb called clonotypes with MiXCR, one entry per CDR3 protein. The table has about 340,000 distinct CDR3 sequences, around 23% seen once; the top ten hold about 50%. Each 10 ml fresh peripheral blood draw supplied the PBMCs. This CDR3 is built from 16 residues. In germline, CDR1 is MGHRA, CDR2 YSYEKL. The ends lost 4 bases at V and 5 bases at J; junction bases unmatched: 12. A remark on this clonotype: Its matching antigen is unknown.

The chain recombines TRBV4-1 with TRBJ2-7; 9 bases line up with TRBD1. Sequenced sample: blood. The clonotype comes from a woman aged 45-60 years with Graves' hyperthyroidism. The CDR3 protein is CASSRLGTGIDHEQYF. CDR3 DNA sequence: TGCGCCAGCAGCCGACTTGGGACAGGGATAGACCACGAGCAGTACTTC.